Listed below are T cell receptor beta chains from one sample, sequenced in a study of shared clonotypes between healthy human individuals. Data came from immunoSEQ multiplex PCR; TCRdb stores just in-frame clones and leaves some out. The data contain about 2.4 million clones, roughly 93% of them singletons. The sequenced sample was naive CD4+ T cells from PBMCs. All receptors derive from a man younger than 35 in good health. Some clones in this sample may be carry-over from other donors' samples. Both conserved end residues are part of each CDR3. Each record gives: clone size, D gene, V gene, J gene, CDR3 protein, CDR3 DNA. A D gene is named only where the DNA matches it firmly. Not every row has a clone size; where given, it reads once, few, many or a size class.

clone size: .; D gene: .; V gene: TRBV7-2; J gene: TRBJ2-1; CDR3 protein: CASSSQTGGNEQFF; CDR3 DNA: TGTGCCAGCAGCTCCCAGACAGGTGGAAATGAGCAGTTCTTC
clone size: .; D gene: TRBD2; V gene: TRBV5-8; J gene: TRBJ2-5; CDR3 protein: CASSLEGRAGETQYF; CDR3 DNA: TGTGCCAGCAGCTTGGAAGGGAGGGCTGGGGAGACCCAGTACTTC
clone size: .; D gene: .; V gene: TRBV15; J gene: TRBJ1-5; CDR3 protein: CATSRRAISNQPQHF; CDR3 DNA: TGTGCCACCAGCCGCAGGGCTATTAGCAATCAGCCCCAGCATTTT
clone size: .; D gene: .; V gene: TRBV28; J gene: TRBJ2-1; CDR3 protein: CASSSGTSDYNEQFF; CDR3 DNA: TGTGCCAGCAGTTCCGGGACAAGCGATTACAATGAGCAGTTCTTC
clone size: .; D gene: .; V gene: TRBV2; J gene: TRBJ2-6; CDR3 protein: CASSETRAGANVLTF; CDR3 DNA: TGTGCCAGCAGTGAAACCCGGGCTGGGGCCAACGTCCTGACTTTC
clone size: .; D gene: .; V gene: TRBV6-1; J gene: TRBJ2-3; CDR3 protein: CASSQNAGKRLTQYF; CDR3 DNA: TGTGCCAGCAGTCAAAACGCCGGGAAGAGGCTTACGCAGTATTTT
clone size: .; D gene: .; V gene: TRBV6-1; J gene: TRBJ2-3; CDR3 protein: CASRERHRGRTDTQYF; CDR3 DNA: TGTGCCAGCAGGGAAAGACACCGGGGAAGGACAGATACGCAGTATTTT
clone size: .; D gene: TRBD2; V gene: TRBV5-4; J gene: TRBJ2-3; CDR3 protein: CASSRGSGTTDTQYF; CDR3 DNA: TGTGCCAGCAGCCGGGGAAGCGGGACTACAGATACGCAGTATTTT
clone size: .; D gene: .; V gene: TRBV9; J gene: TRBJ2-2; CDR3 protein: CASSPIGTANTGELFF; CDR3 DNA: TGTGCCAGCAGCCCCATTGGGACGGCGAACACCGGGGAGCTGTTTTTT
clone size: .; D gene: .; V gene: TRBV7-9; J gene: TRBJ1-4; CDR3 protein: CASSYRETNEKLFF; CDR3 DNA: TGTGCCAGCAGCTACAGGGAAACAAATGAAAAACTGTTTTTT
clone size: .; D gene: TRBD2; V gene: TRBV11-2; J gene: TRBJ2-1; CDR3 protein: CASSLSSRASGKSNEQFF; CDR3 DNA: TGTGCCAGCAGCTTAAGTTCCCGTGCTAGCGGGAAAAGCAATGAGCAGTTCTTC
clone size: .; D gene: .; V gene: TRBV5-1; J gene: TRBJ1-5; CDR3 protein: CASSFEGRNQPQHF; CDR3 DNA: TGCGCCAGCAGCTTCGAGGGGCGCAATCAGCCCCAGCATTTT
clone size: .; D gene: TRBD2; V gene: TRBV10-3; J gene: TRBJ2-7; CDR3 protein: CAISEPSGTHPLYEQYF; CDR3 DNA: TGTGCCATCAGTGAGCCTAGCGGGACCCACCCCCTATACGAGCAGTACTTC
clone size: .; D gene: .; V gene: TRBV9; J gene: TRBJ2-1; CDR3 protein: CASSVGGSYNEQFF; CDR3 DNA: TGTGCCAGCAGCGTAGGGGGATCCTACAATGAGCAGTTCTTC
clone size: .; D gene: .; V gene: TRBV2; J gene: TRBJ2-1; CDR3 protein: CASSAEQLARNEQFF; CDR3 DNA: TGTGCCAGCAGTGCGGAACAACTAGCAAGGAATGAGCAGTTCTTC
clone size: .; D gene: .; V gene: TRBV7-2; J gene: TRBJ2-7; CDR3 protein: CASIENRGYEQYF; CDR3 DNA: TGTGCCAGCATCGAGAATAGGGGGTACGAGCAGTACTTC
clone size: once; D gene: .; V gene: TRBV10-1; J gene: TRBJ2-1; CDR3 protein: CASSPDRGYSGRMSSEQFF; CDR3 DNA: TGCGCCAGCAGTCCAGACAGGGGGTATAGCGGGAGAATGTCGAGTGAGCAGTTCTTC
clone size: .; D gene: TRBD1; V gene: TRBV6-4; J gene: TRBJ2-2; CDR3 protein: CASRRDRYTTGELFF; CDR3 DNA: TGTGCCAGCAGAAGGGACAGATACACCACCGGGGAGCTGTTTTTT
clone size: .; D gene: .; V gene: TRBV2; J gene: TRBJ2-3; CDR3 protein: CASRDRTDTQYF; CDR3 DNA: TGTGCCAGCAGGGACCGCACAGATACGCAGTATTTT
clone size: .; D gene: TRBD2; V gene: TRBV6-5; J gene: TRBJ2-7; CDR3 protein: CASSSLLGGLQYF; CDR3 DNA: TGTGCCAGCAGTTCTCTCCTGGGGGGGTTGCAGTACTTC
clone size: .; D gene: .; V gene: TRBV7-3; J gene: TRBJ2-2; CDR3 protein: CASSLEPGTGELFF; CDR3 DNA: TGTGCCAGCAGCTTAGAACCGGGCACCGGGGAGCTGTTTTTT
clone size: .; D gene: TRBD1; V gene: TRBV7-9; J gene: TRBJ2-1; CDR3 protein: CASSRKQGSDYNEQFF; CDR3 DNA: TGTGCCAGCAGCAGAAAACAGGGGTCGGATTACAATGAGCAGTTCTTC
clone size: .; D gene: .; V gene: TRBV5-1; J gene: TRBJ2-6; CDR3 protein: CASSLVPGLAGANVLTF; CDR3 DNA: TGCGCCAGCAGCTTGGTTCCGGGTCTTGCCGGGGCCAACGTCCTGACTTTC
clone size: .; D gene: .; V gene: TRBV2; J gene: TRBJ1-5; CDR3 protein: CASSGGGRYQPQHF; CDR3 DNA: TGTGCCAGCAGTGGTGGGGGGCGGTATCAGCCCCAGCATTTT
clone size: .; D gene: .; V gene: TRBV27; J gene: TRBJ2-7; CDR3 protein: CASSLSISGVTYEQYF; CDR3 DNA: TGTGCCAGCAGTTTATCGATAAGTGGAGTTACCTACGAGCAGTACTTC
clone size: .; D gene: .; V gene: TRBV5-1; J gene: TRBJ2-1; CDR3 protein: CASSTGLLSSYNEQFF; CDR3 DNA: TGCGCCAGCAGCACCGGGCTACTAAGCTCCTACAATGAGCAGTTCTTC
clone size: .; D gene: .; V gene: TRBV18; J gene: TRBJ1-1; CDR3 protein: CASSPGERTTEAFF; CDR3 DNA: TGTGCCAGCTCACCGGGGGAGAGGACCACTGAAGCTTTCTTT
clone size: .; D gene: TRBD2; V gene: TRBV7-6; J gene: TRBJ2-2; CDR3 protein: CASSLVLAENTGELFF; CDR3 DNA: TGTGCCAGCAGCTTAGTACTAGCGGAGAACACCGGGGAGCTGTTTTTT
clone size: .; D gene: TRBD2; V gene: TRBV4-1; J gene: TRBJ2-1; CDR3 protein: CASSPWTSGPVEQFF; CDR3 DNA: TGCGCCAGCAGCCCCTGGACTAGCGGCCCGGTTGAGCAGTTCTTC
clone size: .; D gene: TRBD2; V gene: TRBV18; J gene: TRBJ2-3; CDR3 protein: CASSREGASGTDTQYF; CDR3 DNA: TGTGCCAGCTCACGAGAAGGGGCTAGCGGAACAGATACGCAGTATTTT
clone size: once; D gene: TRBD2; V gene: TRBV5-1; J gene: TRBJ2-1; CDR3 protein: CASSAGTSGRLFDNEQFF; CDR3 DNA: TGCGCCAGCAGCGCCGGGACTAGCGGGAGACTCTTTGACAATGAGCAGTTCTTC
clone size: .; D gene: TRBD1; V gene: TRBV12-5; J gene: TRBJ1-2; CDR3 protein: CASGSQGVYGYTF; CDR3 DNA: TGTGCTAGTGGTTCTCAGGGGGTCTATGGCTACACCTTC
clone size: .; D gene: .; V gene: TRBV29-1; J gene: TRBJ1-1; CDR3 protein: CSVSHRKDTEAFF; CDR3 DNA: TGCAGCGTTTCTCACAGGAAGGACACTGAAGCTTTCTTT